The clone carrying this T cell receptor beta chain has only one observation. This entry comes from a study of shared clonotypes between healthy human individuals. Data came from immunoSEQ multiplex PCR; TCRdb stores just in-frame clones and leaves some out. The data contain roughly 2 million clones, approximately 95% of them singletons. Germline CDR1 is SGHDT and CDR2 is YYEEEE. Between the trimmed V and J ends, which lost 1 base and 0 bases, there was a span of 17 bases. This CDR3 spans 18 amino acids. Sequenced sample: naive CD4+ T cells sorted from blood. Regarding subset: CD45RA+ positively selected. This receptor was identified in a man in his late teens or twenties in good health. This sequence joins TRBV5-6 and TRBJ1-3; tentative D call: TRBD1 (6 bases). The CDR3 spells CASSLRGNIELSGNTIYF. The CDR3, as DNA: TGTGCCAGCAGCTTGAGGGGGAATATCGAACTCTCTGGAAACACCATATATTTT.